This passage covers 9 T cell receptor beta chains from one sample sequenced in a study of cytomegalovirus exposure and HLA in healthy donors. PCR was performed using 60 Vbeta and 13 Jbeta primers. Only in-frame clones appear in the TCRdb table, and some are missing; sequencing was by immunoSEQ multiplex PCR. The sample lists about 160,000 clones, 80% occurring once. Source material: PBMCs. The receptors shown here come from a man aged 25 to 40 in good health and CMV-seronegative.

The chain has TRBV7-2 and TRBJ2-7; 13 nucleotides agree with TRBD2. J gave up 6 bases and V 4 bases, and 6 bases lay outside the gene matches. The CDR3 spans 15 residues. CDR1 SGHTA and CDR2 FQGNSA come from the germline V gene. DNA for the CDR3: TGTGCCAGCAGCTCCGGGACTAGCGGGATTTCCGAGCAGTACTTC. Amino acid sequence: CASSSGTSGISEQYF.

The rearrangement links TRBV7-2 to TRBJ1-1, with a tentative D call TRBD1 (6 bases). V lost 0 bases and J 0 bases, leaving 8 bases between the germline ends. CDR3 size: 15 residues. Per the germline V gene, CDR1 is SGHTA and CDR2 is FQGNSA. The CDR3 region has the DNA TGTGCCAGCAGCTTAGCGGACAGATTGAACACTGAAGCTTTCTTT. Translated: CASSLADRLNTEAFF.

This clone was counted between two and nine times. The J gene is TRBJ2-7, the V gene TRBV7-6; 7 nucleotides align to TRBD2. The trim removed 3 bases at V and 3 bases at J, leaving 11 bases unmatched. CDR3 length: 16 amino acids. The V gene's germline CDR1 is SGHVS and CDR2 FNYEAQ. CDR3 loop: CASSLGGGIAGYEQYF. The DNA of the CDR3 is TGTGCCAGCAGCTTGGGGGGTGGAATAGCGGGCTACGAGCAGTACTTC.

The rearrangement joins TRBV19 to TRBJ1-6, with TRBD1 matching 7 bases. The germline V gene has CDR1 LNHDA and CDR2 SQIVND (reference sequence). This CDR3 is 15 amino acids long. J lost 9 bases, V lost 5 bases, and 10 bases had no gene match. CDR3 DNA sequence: TGTGCCAGTAGTTCCCGACAGGGAAGTCGTTCACCCCTCCACTTT. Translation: CASSSRQGSRSPLHF.

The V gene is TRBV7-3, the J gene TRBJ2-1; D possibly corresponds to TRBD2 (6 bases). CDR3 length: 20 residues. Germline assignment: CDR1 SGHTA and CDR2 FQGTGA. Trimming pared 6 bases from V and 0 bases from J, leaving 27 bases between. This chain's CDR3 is CASSRTEGSGLRSSYNEQFF. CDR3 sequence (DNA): TGTGCCAGCAGTCGAACGGAGGGGAGCGGGCTAAGGAGCTCCTACAATGAGCAGTTCTTC.

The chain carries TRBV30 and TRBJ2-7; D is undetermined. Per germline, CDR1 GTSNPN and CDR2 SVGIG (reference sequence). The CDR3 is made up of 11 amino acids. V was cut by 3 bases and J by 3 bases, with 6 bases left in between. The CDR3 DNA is TGTGCCTGGAGGACATACTACGAGCAGTACTTC. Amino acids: CAWRTYYEQYF.

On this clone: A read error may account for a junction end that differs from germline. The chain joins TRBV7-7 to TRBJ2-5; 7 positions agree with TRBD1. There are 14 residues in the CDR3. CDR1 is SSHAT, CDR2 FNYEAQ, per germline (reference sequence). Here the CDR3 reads CASSLFLQGETQYF. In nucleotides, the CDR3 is TGTGCTAGCAGCTTATTTTTACAGGGGGAGACCCAGTACTTC.

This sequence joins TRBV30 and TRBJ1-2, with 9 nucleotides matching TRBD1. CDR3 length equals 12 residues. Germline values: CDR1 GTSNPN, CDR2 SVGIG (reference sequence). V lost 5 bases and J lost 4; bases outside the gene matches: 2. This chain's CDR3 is CAWATGGYGYTF. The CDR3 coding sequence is TGTGCCTGGGCGACAGGGGGCTATGGCTACACCTTC.

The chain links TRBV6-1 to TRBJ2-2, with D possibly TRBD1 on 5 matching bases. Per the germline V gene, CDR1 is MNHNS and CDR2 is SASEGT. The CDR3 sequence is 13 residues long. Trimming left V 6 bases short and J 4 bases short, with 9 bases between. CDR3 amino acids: CASRQGFTGELFF. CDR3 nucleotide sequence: TGTGCCAGCAGGCAGGGTTTCACCGGGGAGCTGTTTTTT.